Each of the 7 T cell receptor beta chains below was sequenced from the same sample in a study of cytomegalovirus exposure and HLA in healthy donors. Amplification used 60 Vbeta primers and 13 Jbeta primers. Clones were read by immunoSEQ multiplex PCR, and TCRdb kept only the in-frame ones, dropping some. The sample yields under 200,000 clones, 84% seen once. Sequences were obtained from PBMCs. The source is a man aged 45-65 years in good health and CMV-seropositive.

The chain employs TRBV7-9 and TRBJ2-5; 7 nucleotides agree with TRBD2. Germline V gene sequence: CDR1 SEHNR, CDR2 FQNEAQ (reference sequence). The CDR3 covers 17 residues. Losses at the gene ends were 4 bases for V and 3 bases for J; bases not matched to a gene: 14. This CDR3 reads CASSSGVGGSKKETQYF. CDR3 sequence (DNA): TGTGCCAGCAGCTCCGGCGTAGGCGGGAGTAAGAAAGAGACCCAGTACTTC.

The chain uses TRBV5-1 and TRBJ1-4; perhaps TRBD1 as D (6 bases). V was cut by 2 bases and J by 4 bases, with 12 bases left in between. Per germline, CDR1 SGHRS and CDR2 YFSETQ. This CDR3 contains 15 residues. CDR3 in amino acids: CASSFETGYNEKLFF. In DNA, the CDR3 is TGCGCCAGCAGCTTTGAGACAGGATATAATGAAAAACTGTTTTTT.

This clone was observed a few times. The chain has TRBV19 and TRBJ2-3, with D perhaps matching TRBD1 (7 bases). The CDR3 is made up of 18 amino acids. The germline V and J ends were trimmed by 10 bases and 5 bases, with 31 bases remaining between them. CDR1 LNHDA and CDR2 SQIVND come from the germline V gene (reference sequence). The CDR3 coding sequence is TGTGCCACAAGGCCCATGGGAGTACTTGGGCAGGGGGGAGATACGCAGTATTTT. It translates to CATRPMGVLGQGGDTQYF.

This clone was seen just once. Written as DNA, the CDR3 is TGTGCCAGCAGCTTATCCCAGGACAGGGCCTATGGCTACACCTTC. Its protein is CASSLSQDRAYGYTF. This sequence joins TRBV7-2 and TRBJ1-2, with 8 nucleotides matching TRBD1. V trimming: 2 bases; J trimming: 4 bases; junction bases outside the gene matches: 6. CDR1 is SGHTA, CDR2 FQGNSA, per germline. CDR3 length equals 15 residues.

The rearrangement links TRBV19 to TRBJ1-2, with a weak D call TRBD1 (5 bases). The CDR3 totals 16 residues. Germline-derived CDR1 and CDR2 are LNHDA and SQIVND (reference sequence). V gave up 5 bases and J gave up 4 bases, with 20 bases separating them. CDR3 residues: CASSLWTMGLGYGYTF. The CDR3 region has the DNA TGTGCCAGTAGTCTTTGGACCATGGGGCTGGGCTATGGCTACACCTTC.

The chain carries TRBV9 and TRBJ1-1; D remains ambiguous. The CDR3 has 14 amino acids. CDR1 is SGDLS, CDR2 YYNGEE, per germline. V was shortened by 4 bases and J by 0 bases, with 10 bases between the two germline ends. CDR3 nucleotides: TGTGCCAGCAGCCCATCAATTCTGAACACTGAAGCTTTCTTT. Its protein product is CASSPSILNTEAFF.

The V and J genes are TRBV7-8 and TRBJ1-1, with D perhaps TRBD1 (5 bases). This CDR3 is built from 14 residues. Germline V lookup: CDR1 SGHVS, CDR2 FQNEAQ. V was trimmed by 5 bases and J by 6 bases, leaving 16 bases between them. The DNA for the CDR3 is TGTGCCAGCAGCCCCACAGGAGGGAGCGCTGAAGCTTTCTTT. Residues: CASSPTGGSAEAFF. Supplemented by reference TRBV7-8 and TRBJ1-1, the full variable domain reads GAGVSQSPRYKVAKRGQDVALRCDPISGHVSLFWYQQALGQGPEFLTYFQNEAQLDKSGLPSDRFFAERPEGSVSTLKIQRTQQEDSAVYLCASSPTGGSAEAFFGQGTRLTVV.